This is a list of T cell receptor beta chains from one sample in a study of blood T cell repertoires in COVID-19. Profiled with immunoSEQ multiplex PCR; TCRdb holds only in-frame clones, not every one. Here the sample spans under 130,000 clones, 65% to 75% being singletons. Sequencing was performed on peripheral blood. The source of these receptors is a man older than 75 with acute or convalescent COVID-19. The CDR3 runs from the conserved cysteine through the conserved F or W. D genes are given only for firm matches. The size of a clone is reported for some rows only, either as once, few or many, or as a class for expanded clones.

CDR3 length,D gene,V gene,J gene,clone size,CDR3 DNA,CDR3 protein
15,.,TRBV5-1,TRBJ2-7,few,TGCGCCAGCAGGAAACAGGTTGAGTCCACTGGGGAGCAGTACTTC,CASRKQVESTGEQYF
15,TRBD1,TRBV19,TRBJ2-1,.,TGTGCCAGTAATAAGGGACAGGGGGCTTTGGATGAGCAGTTCTTC,CASNKGQGALDEQFF
14,TRBD2,TRBV5-4,TRBJ2-5,.,TGTGCCAGCAGCTTGTCGGGAGGTCGGGAGACCCAGTACTTC,CASSLSGGRETQYF
14,.,TRBV5-1,TRBJ2-7,.,TGCGCCAGCAGCCCCGGGACACGGGTAGTCGAGCAGTACTTC,CASSPGTRVVEQYF
14,.,TRBV11-2,TRBJ2-5,.,TGTGCCAGCAGCTTAGATCGAGGGCCGGAGACCCAGTACTTC,CASSLDRGPETQYF
13,.,TRBV28,TRBJ2-1,.,TGTGCCAGCAGGAGGGATCCCTACAATGAGCAGTTCTTC,CASRRDPYNEQFF
16,.,TRBV2,TRBJ1-3,.,TGTGCCAGCAGTGTGGGACTAGAGAACTCTGGAAACACCATATATTTT,CASSVGLENSGNTIYF
13,.,TRBV28,TRBJ1-3,.,TGTGCCAGCCAACAGGTCTCTGGAAACACCATATATTTT,CASQQVSGNTIYF
15,.,TRBV4-3,TRBJ2-2,.,TGCGCCAGCAGCCAAGAGTCAACAGGGTACGGGGAGCTGTTTTTT,CASSQESTGYGELFF
13,TRBD2,TRBV6-5,TRBJ2-7,.,TGTGCCAGCAGTTTGGGACTAGATTGGGAGCAGTACTTC,CASSLGLDWEQYF
14,TRBD1,TRBV7-9,TRBJ1-5,many,TGTGCCAGCAGCCGGACAGGGGTGGGACAGCCCCAGCATTTT,CASSRTGVGQPQHF
15,.,TRBV24-1,TRBJ2-1,few,TGTGCCACCAGTGACCCTTCACTGGTTAACAATGAGCAGTTCTTC,CATSDPSLVNNEQFF
14,.,TRBV6-5,TRBJ2-7,.,TGTGCCAGCAGTTACAAGGGGACTGACTACGAGCAGTACTTC,CASSYKGTDYEQYF
15,TRBD2,TRBV6-5,TRBJ2-1,once,TGTGCCAGCACCACGGGACTAGCGGGATTCAATGAGCAGTTCTTC,CASTTGLAGFNEQFF
14,TRBD1,TRBV10-3,TRBJ1-3,.,TGTGCCATCAGTGGGAACAGGGGCTTGGACACCATATATTTT,CAISGNRGLDTIYF
15,TRBD2,TRBV11-3,TRBJ2-3,once,TGTGCCAGCAGCCAGGGCGGGAGAATCACAGATACGCAGTATTTT,CASSQGGRITDTQYF
16,TRBD1,TRBV3-1/TRBV3-2,TRBJ1-4,.,TGTGCCAGCAGCCAAGAGACCCAGGGGGCATATGAAAAACTGTTTTTT,CASSQETQGAYEKLFF
13,TRBD2,TRBV6-2/TRBV6-3,TRBJ2-1,few,TGTGCCAGCAGTTACGCCCTAGCGGGAGAGGGGTTCTTC,CASSYALAGEGFF
17,.,TRBV6-2/TRBV6-3,TRBJ2-2,once,TGTGCCAGCAGTCACCCCTCCGGGACACCTTGGGGCGGGGAGCTGTTTTTT,CASSHPSGTPWGGELFF
16,TRBD2,TRBV19,TRBJ2-1,.,TGTGCCAGTAGTGGGGGACTAGCGGGACGGCGCAATGAGCAGTTCTTC,CASSGGLAGRRNEQFF
15,.,TRBV18,TRBJ2-7,.,TGTGCCAGCTCAAGTAGACTAGTTGGCGCGGGGGAGCAGTACTTC,CASSSRLVGAGEQYF
16,TRBD2,TRBV28,TRBJ2-2,.,TGTGCCAGCAGTTTAACTAGCGGGATGAACACCGGGGAGCTGTTTTTT,CASSLTSGMNTGELFF
14,.,TRBV29-1,TRBJ2-1,.,TGCAGCGTTGAAGATATGGTAGTCGACAATGAGCAGTTCTTC,CSVEDMVVDNEQFF
17,TRBD2,TRBV19,TRBJ2-6,.,TGTGCCAGTAGACCGAACCGGGAGGGCCTTGGGGCCAACGTCCTGACTTTC,CASRPNREGLGANVLTF
19,TRBD1,TRBV5-1,TRBJ2-7,.,TGCGCCAGCAGCTTGGGGGTCGTGACAGGGCGTACAGTACTGAACGAGCAGTACTTC,CASSLGVVTGRTVLNEQYF
16,.,TRBV1,TRBJ2-3,.,TGCACCAGCAGCCTCGGAGAGGCTAGCGGGTCATGGGCGCAGTATTTT,CTSSLGEASGSWAQYF
14,.,TRBV28,TRBJ1-2,.,TGTGCCAGCCGAGCCCCAGGGGCGGCGGGTGGCTACACCTTC,CASRAPGAAGGYTF
12,TRBD2,TRBV4-1,TRBJ2-1,.,TGCGCCAGCAGCCTCGGGAGGGATGAGCAGTTCTTC,CASSLGRDEQFF
13,TRBD2,TRBV20-1,TRBJ2-3,.,TGCAGTGCTAGTTTAGGGACTAGGGATACGCAGTATTTT,CSASLGTRDTQYF
14,TRBD2,TRBV10-2,TRBJ2-7,.,TGCGCCAGCGAGAGCGGGAGGACCACTCGGGAGCAGTACTTC,CASESGRTTREQYF
12,TRBD2,TRBV6-5,TRBJ2-7,.,TGTGCCAGCCGTAGCGGGTTCTACGAGCAGTACTTC,CASRSGFYEQYF
16,.,TRBV6-2/TRBV6-3,TRBJ2-1,once,TGTGCCAGCAGTTACTCACAATTAAGCTCCTACAATGAGCAGTTCTTC,CASSYSQLSSYNEQFF
14,.,TRBV5-1,TRBJ1-4,few,TGCGCCAGCAGCCCGGACAGTCGTAATGAAAAACTGTTTTTT,CASSPDSRNEKLFF
11,.,TRBV6-1,TRBJ2-7,few,TGTGCCAGCAGTGAACACTACGAGCAGTACTTC,CASSEHYEQYF
15,TRBD1,TRBV6-5,TRBJ1-6,few,TGTGCCAGCAGCCGGGACAGGGATTATAATTCACCCCTCCACTTT,CASSRDRDYNSPLHF
14,.,TRBV6-6,TRBJ2-7,once,TGTGCCAGCAGTACGCCCCAGGGCGCCTACGAGCAGTACTTC,CASSTPQGAYEQYF
13,TRBD1,TRBV6-5,TRBJ1-4,.,TGTGCCAGCAGCCTCGGACAGGCTGAAAAACTGTTTTTT,CASSLGQAEKLFF
13,.,TRBV18,TRBJ2-1,.,TGTGCCAGCTCACCGGGGCAGTACAATGAGCAGTTCTTC,CASSPGQYNEQFF
13,TRBD1,TRBV28,TRBJ1-2,.,TGTGCCAGCAGTTATCCCGGGACAGACGGCTACACCTTC,CASSYPGTDGYTF
12,.,TRBV2,TRBJ2-2,.,TGTGCCAGCAGCGTTTACACCGGGGAGCTGTTTTTT,CASSVYTGELFF
14,.,TRBV19,TRBJ2-1,.,TGTGCCAGTACTCCTGACAGCTCCTACAATGAGCAGTTCTTC,CASTPDSSYNEQFF
13,.,TRBV11-2,TRBJ2-7,once,TGTGCCAGCAGCTTAAGCCGCAGGGACGAGCAGTACTTC,CASSLSRRDEQYF
15,.,TRBV19,TRBJ2-4,.,TGTGCCAGTAGTATGAACGGCAGGGGGCGCGGGGGTCAGTACTTC,CASSMNGRGRGGQYF
11,.,TRBV6-5,TRBJ2-5,.,TGTGCCAGCAGTTTTGCGGGGACCCAGTACTTC,CASSFAGTQYF
14,TRBD2,TRBV14,TRBJ2-2,.,TGTGCCAGCAGCCGGGGACTAGCCCCCGGGGAGCTGTTTTTT,CASSRGLAPGELFF
12,.,TRBV12-3/TRBV12-4,TRBJ2-2,.,TGTGCCAGCATTGAGGCAGCCGGGGAGCTGTTTTTT,CASIEAAGELFF
13,TRBD1,TRBV29-1,TRBJ1-4,.,TGCAGCGCCCAGCAGGGGGCTGGAGAAAAACTGTTTTTT,CSAQQGAGEKLFF
15,.,TRBV28,TRBJ2-5,.,TGTGCCAGCAGTTTATTGCGTGAGTCGAGTGAGACCCAGTACTTC,CASSLLRESSETQYF
13,.,TRBV18,TRBJ2-7,once,TGTGCCAGCTCACCAGCCGTAGTCGCCGAGCAGTACTTC,CASSPAVVAEQYF
15,.,TRBV11-2,TRBJ1-3,.,TGTGCCAGCAGCTTGAGGGATAAAGCTGGAAACACCATATATTTT,CASSLRDKAGNTIYF
14,.,TRBV9,TRBJ2-3,.,TGTGCCAGCAGCCCCATAAGGGGTGCAGATACGCAGTATTTT,CASSPIRGADTQYF
15,.,TRBV9,TRBJ2-5,.,TGTGCCAGCAGCGTAGACCCAGGGACTCAAGAGACCCAGTACTTC,CASSVDPGTQETQYF
11,.,TRBV6-2/TRBV6-3,TRBJ2-3,.,TGTGCCAGCAGTGCGACTAGGGCGCAGTATTTT,CASSATRAQYF